This T cell receptor beta chain was found in a study of T cells in Graves' hyperthyroidism and ophthalmopathy (dated by TCRdb to the late 2010s). Context from the whole study: Peripheral blood samples were taken at initial diagnosis, before any treatment was given. TCR V-J signatures able to tell the groups apart were searched for in a discovery cohort of 95 or so patients, of whom fewer than 45 had Graves' ophthalmopathy and roughly 57 had stable Graves' hyperthyroidism. Whether ophthalmopathy could be predicted prospectively was tested in an independent validation cohort made up of under 20 hyperthyroidism patients plus 17 patients who later progressed to ophthalmopathy. The approximately 97 discovery patients were randomly divided into training and test sets at a 7:3 ratio. The study also compared thyroid tissue and blood T-cell repertoires from a handful of Graves' hyperthyroidism patients. After sampling, hyperthyroidism patients received methimazole starting at 30 mg daily, and ophthalmopathy patients received high-dose intravenous methylprednisolone. The paper describes TCR Vbeta CDR3 sequencing of 135 peripheral blood samples, made up of roughly 40 ophthalmopathy patients, over 70 hyperthyroidism patients and some 17 progressor patients. Overall results and qualifications from the work: Sample size was not statistically predetermined, and investigators were not blinded to group allocation. Most expanded thyroid clonotypes (frequency above 0.001) were also found in blood, which suggests that blood repertoires may mirror thyroid immune responses. Ophthalmopathy was separated from stable hyperthyroidism by a 13 V-J signature model, with around 88% sensitivity and 81% to 83% specificity obtained in cross-validation and 80%/75% obtained in testing. During validation, the model predicted progression to ophthalmopathy a median of approximately six months ahead of onset, with around 71% sensitivity and almost 75% specificity.

The TCR beta CDR3 regions were amplified from RNA transcripts. The TCR CDR3 was subjected to a first round of RT-PCR using the HTBI primer set and the Qiagen OneStep RT-PCR kit. Libraries were constructed in a second round of multiplex PCR, after which size selection and purification were carried out. Paired-end sequencing of the libraries was performed with 100 bp reads on an Illumina HiSeq2000. The paper's processing steps were these. SOAPnuke was used to process the raw data, with reads discarded if the reads contained adapters or uncalled bases, had a mean Phred below 15, or lacked an exact constant-primer or identifier match. COPE v1.2.5 was used to merge the high-quality paired reads, and each unique nucleotide sequence was defined as a clonotype. MiTCR v1.1 was used to align the clonotypes against IMGT TRBV, TRBD and TRBJ reference segments. The analysis was restricted to V-J combinations with a frequency above 0.0001, which together covered 99% to 99.2% of the repertoires. A TCS score was defined as the ratio of F50 (clonal expansion) to E x V (chaos), with BLOSUM62-based TCRdist applied between CDR3 peptides within each V-J. Welch's t-statistics and random forest reduced some 510 V-J features to 10 to 15, which were used in a naive Bayes classifier (R e1071). TCRdb trimmed the raw reads at Q25, called clones with MiXCR and kept productive beta chains. Each entry is one CDR3 protein sequence, shown with its most common DNA and genes. TCRdb, not the authors, supplied the V and J calls. In this sample the table shows approximately 690,000 distinct CDR3 sequences, roughly 20% of which occur a single time. The ten largest clones capture under 35% of the sample.

About this clonotype: The target of this receptor is not known. Base qualities are not recorded, but no much larger clone differs from it by a single base.

Ophthalmopathy patients had moderately to severely active disease, with a Clinical Activity Score of 3 or more, a NOSPECS grade of 4 or more, and a disease duration of less than 3 months. The study excluded patients with uncontrolled infections, other autoimmune diseases, pregnancy or lactation. Clinical symptoms, serum thyroxine and TRAb, thyroid ultrasound, and orbital computed tomography formed the basis for the diagnoses. Ficoll-Paque density gradient centrifugation was used to isolate PBMCs from approximately 10 ml of fresh peripheral blood. Trizol reagent was used to extract total RNA, and RNA quality was then checked on an Agilent 2100 Bioanalyzer. Via the germline V gene (reference sequence), CDR1 is MNHEY and CDR2 SMNVEV. The CDR3 numbers 15 residues from cysteine through phenylalanine. The DNA shown is the 45-base CDR3, in frame from base 1. V drops 0 bases and J drops 4 bases, leaving 12 bases in between.

Sequenced material: blood. The chain is made from TRBV27 and TRBJ2-5; a confident D gene designation cannot be given. This TCR derives from a young man with Graves' ophthalmopathy. The sequenced DNA: TGTGCCAGCAGTTTATCGATAATGACCCTAGAGACCCAGTACTTC. The translation is CASSLSIMTLETQYF.